Many counts were recorded for the clone carrying this T cell receptor (beta chain). Trimming stripped 0 bases from V and 5 bases from J, with 8 bases between. Germline-derived CDR1 and CDR2 are SGHRS and YFSETQ. The CDR3 is 13 residues long. This specimen belongs to a study of T-cell memory formation after mild COVID-19. TCRdb reprocessed the 5' RACE reads via MiXCR and lists one record per CDR3 protein. Of roughly 500,000 distinct CDR3 sequences listed, around 20% were seen once; the top ten hold around 13%. The chain joins TRBV5-1 to TRBJ2-5; no definite D call. Material for sequencing was PBMCs or a T cell subset sorted from them (not recorded which). This TCR was recovered from an adult woman who had mild COVID-19 (a few samples of this study predate the infection). Cell type and time point are not known. The CDR3 DNA is TGCGCCAGCAGCTTGGGGAATAGGGAGACCCAGTACTTC. It specifies CASSLGNRETQYF.